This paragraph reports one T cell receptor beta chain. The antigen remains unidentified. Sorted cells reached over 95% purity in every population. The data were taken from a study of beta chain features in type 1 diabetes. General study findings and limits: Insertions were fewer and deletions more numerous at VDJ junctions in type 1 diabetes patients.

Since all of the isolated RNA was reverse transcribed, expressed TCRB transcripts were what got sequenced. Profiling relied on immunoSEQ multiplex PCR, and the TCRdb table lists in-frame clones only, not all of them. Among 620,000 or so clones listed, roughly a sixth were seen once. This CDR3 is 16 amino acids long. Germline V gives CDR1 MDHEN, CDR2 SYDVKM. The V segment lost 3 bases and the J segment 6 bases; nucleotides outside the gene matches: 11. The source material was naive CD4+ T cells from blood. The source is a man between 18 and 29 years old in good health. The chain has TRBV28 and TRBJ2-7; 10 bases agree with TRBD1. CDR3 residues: CASSFIGRDRGSEQYF. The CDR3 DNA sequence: TGTGCCAGCAGTTTTATAGGCCGGGACAGGGGCTCCGAGCAGTACTTC.